This T cell receptor (beta chain) came from a study of blood T cell repertoires in COVID-19 (dated by TCRdb to about 2020). For the study in its entirety: Samples from collaborators originated in the United States, Italy and Spain and spanned both the acute and convalescent phases of COVID-19. A freely available public database, intended as a resource for researchers studying the immune response to SARS-CoV-2, is where the repertoires were released. The material from the prospective study consisted of cDNA or gDNA derived from T cells, B-cell-depleted T cells, or PBMCs. Samples came from the ongoing ImmuneRACE study (first 160 participants) plus 1,254 subjects from 6 global collaborators. The sample metadata nearly always contained a de-identified subject ID, COVID-19 status, age in years and sex. Deeply sampled blood TCRbeta repertoires from subjects exposed to, actively infected with, or recovered from COVID-19 were included in the dataset. Where HLA class I and class II types were available, the types were taken from metadata supplied by the sample provider, not from assay-based typing.

Worth noting for this clone: Which antigen it targets is not known. Base qualities are missing; no much larger clone stands one base away.

One collaborating source in Seattle enrolled patients during active infection and followed them longitudinally through the course of disease. Collaborating institutions collected whole blood in K2EDTA tubes following their own protocols. For TCRbeta analysis, collaborators shipped samples as frozen whole blood, isolated PBMCs, or DNA extracted from either of those sample types. The CDR3, cysteine through phenylalanine, is 11 amino acids long. Kept here is only the CDR3 DNA, which spans 33 bases and is read in frame from base 1. V is clipped by 4 bases and J by 5 bases, and the sequence between their germline boundaries is 5 bases long. CDR1 and CDR2 (WNHNN, SYGVQD) derive from the germline V gene (reference sequence). Here is what the overall study found, with its caveats: How much clinical and demographic metadata was included differed by source and by participant, and the metadata was provided uncurated.

TCRbeta CDR3 regions were amplified from genomic DNA using the immunoSEQ Assay, a bias-controlled multiplex PCR. Concerning the study's data processing: Nucleated cell counts per sample were estimated from amplification of reference gene primers within the assay. To quantify the absolute abundance of each unique TCRbeta CDR3 rearrangement, sequence reads were collapsed and filtered. Productive Simpson clonality was computed per sample as the square root of Simpson's diversity index over productive rearrangements. In its TCRdb copy, this immuneACCESS table keeps in-frame sequences only and misses some clones. Where compared with another copy, unresolved V genes explain less than half of these, and the others have no known cause. The V and J calls and the clone size are those of that table, but D and trimming were determined from the DNA. The sample table lists 200,000 to 250,000 clones, more than 85% of them with a count of one. Jointly, the top ten make up more than 8.5% of the sample.

The rearrangement joined TRBV10-1 to TRBJ1-1, with an unclear D gene assignment. Sequenced sample: peripheral blood. The source of this sequence is a woman in her fifties or sixties with COVID-19, enrolled during active disease. The bases read TGCGCCAGCAGTGGCGGGACTGAAGCTTTCTTT. It codes for CASSGGTEAFF.